The rows below give T cell receptor beta chains drawn from one sample of a study of metastatic and nonmetastatic thyroid tumors. TCRdb re-called the PCR reads via MiXCR. The data show 21,000 or so clones, approximately 16% seen once. The sequencing input was blood. Receptors originate from a male donor with papillary thyroid cancer or a benign thyroid nodule (not recorded which). Some clones in this sample may be carry-over from other donors' samples. The CDR3 runs from the conserved cysteine through the conserved F or W. Fields, in order: V gene, J gene, clone size, D gene, CDR3 protein, CDR3 DNA. D genes are given only for firm matches. Clone size is not always given. Where it is, it says once, few, many or a class for expanded clones.

V: TRBV12-5
J: TRBJ2-1
size: NA
D: TRBD2
CDR3: CASGHGTSGSHEQFF
DNA: TGTGCTAGTGGGCACGGGACTAGTGGGAGTCATGAGCAGTTCTTC

V: TRBV9
J: TRBJ1-2
size: many
D: TRBD1
CDR3: CASSVEQGRLGGYTF
DNA: TGTGCCAGCAGCGTGGAACAGGGGCGTTTAGGCGGCTACACCTTC

V: TRBV27
J: TRBJ1-1
size: many
D: NA
CDR3: CASARGGAYEAFF
DNA: TGTGCCAGCGCCAGGGGCGGTGCTTATGAAGCTTTCTTT

V: TRBV9
J: TRBJ1-1
size: many
D: NA
CDR3: CASSVHGRENTEAFF
DNA: TGTGCCAGCAGCGTACACGGGAGGGAGAACACTGAAGCTTTCTTT

V: TRBV7-8
J: TRBJ1-1
size: many
D: NA
CDR3: CASSPLLTDEAFF
DNA: TGTGCCAGCAGTCCCCTTTTGACCGACGAAGCTTTCTTT

V: TRBV6-1
J: TRBJ2-7
size: few
D: NA
CDR3: CASGASYLSYEQYF
DNA: TGTGCCTCCGGCGCCAGTTACCTCTCCTACGAGCAGTACTTC

V: TRBV27
J: TRBJ2-2
size: medium-sized
D: NA
CDR3: CASLQAGTGELFF
DNA: TGTGCCAGTCTCCAGGCGGGCACCGGGGAGCTGTTTTTT

V: TRBV7-3
J: TRBJ2-5
size: many
D: TRBD2
CDR3: CASSRSGMYQETQYF
DNA: TGTGCCAGCAGCCGAAGCGGGATGTACCAAGAGACCCAGTACTTC

V: TRBV27
J: TRBJ2-1
size: many
D: NA
CDR3: CASSGAWRTEGDEQFF
DNA: TGTGCCAGCAGCGGGGCGTGGCGGACTGAAGGAGATGAGCAGTTCTTC

V: TRBV6-4
J: TRBJ2-2
size: large
D: NA
CDR3: CASSDRDTGELFF
DNA: TGTGCCAGCAGTGACAGGGACACCGGGGAGCTGTTTTTT

V: TRBV6-1
J: TRBJ2-7
size: NA
D: NA
CDR3: CASSPRGAYEQYF
DNA: TGTGCCAGCAGTCCAAGGGGGGCCTACGAGCAGTACTTC

V: TRBV2
J: TRBJ1-5
size: many
D: NA
CDR3: CASHDSSNQPQHF
DNA: TGTGCCAGCCATGACAGCAGCAATCAGCCCCAGCATTTT

V: TRBV7-8
J: TRBJ2-1
size: many
D: NA
CDR3: CASSLGRGANDNEQFF
DNA: TGTGCCAGCAGCTTAGGGAGGGGGGCCAACGACAATGAGCAGTTCTTC

V: TRBV20-1
J: TRBJ2-7
size: NA
D: TRBD2
CDR3: CSARYRLAADPYEQYF
DNA: TGCAGTGCTAGATACCGCCTAGCGGCCGACCCCTACGAGCAATACTTC

V: TRBV30
J: TRBJ1-2
size: NA
D: NA
CDR3: CAWARENYGYTF
DNA: TGTGCCTGGGCCAGGGAGAACTATGGCTACACCTTC

V: TRBV6-5
J: TRBJ2-1
size: few
D: TRBD2
CDR3: CASSYSAGDYNEQFF
DNA: TGTGCCAGCAGTTACTCGGCGGGAGACTACAATGAGCAGTTCTTC

V: TRBV11-1
J: TRBJ2-1
size: few
D: NA
CDR3: CASSLGQTRINNEQFF
DNA: TGTGCCAGCAGCTTAGGGCAGACAAGGATTAACAATGAGCAGTTCTTC

V: TRBV6-1
J: TRBJ2-7
size: few
D: NA
CDR3: CASSPRSPPYEQYF
DNA: TGTGCCAGCAGTCCCCGGTCCCCACCCTACGAGCAGTACTTC

V: TRBV20-1
J: TRBJ1-4
size: many
D: NA
CDR3: CSARGANEKLFF
DNA: TGCAGTGCTAGGGGAGCTAATGAAAAACTGTTTTTT

V: TRBV5-6
J: TRBJ1-2
size: NA
D: NA
CDR3: CATLQQGYGYGYTF
DNA: TGTGCCACTCTCCAACAGGGTTATGGATATGGCTACACCTTC

V: TRBV28
J: TRBJ2-2
size: medium-sized
D: NA
CDR3: CASSLRDKTGELFF
DNA: TGTGCCAGCAGTCTCCGGGACAAGACCGGGGAGCTGTTTTTT

V: TRBV19
J: TRBJ2-3
size: medium-sized
D: NA
CDR3: CASITDTQYF
DNA: TGTGCCAGCATCACAGATACGCAGTATTTT

V: TRBV7-6
J: TRBJ2-2
size: few
D: NA
CDR3: CASSLARPENTGELFF
DNA: TGTGCCAGCAGCTTAGCGCGGCCCGAGAACACCGGGGAGCTGTTTTTT

V: TRBV3-1
J: TRBJ2-7
size: many
D: NA
CDR3: CASSQDLASDYEQYF
DNA: TGTGCCAGCAGCCAAGACTTGGCTAGCGACTACGAGCAGTACTTC

V: TRBV20-1
J: TRBJ2-7
size: NA
D: TRBD1
CDR3: CSARDPFGTGTSEQYF
DNA: TGCAGTGCTAGAGATCCGTTCGGGACAGGGACCTCCGAGCAGTACTTC

V: TRBV10-2
J: TRBJ2-3
size: many
D: TRBD2
CDR3: CASSGRRGEDTQYF
DNA: TGCGCCAGCAGTGGCCGGCGGGGGGAAGATACGCAGTATTTT

V: TRBV28
J: TRBJ2-7
size: many
D: NA
CDR3: CASFPGGSSYEQYF
DNA: TGTGCCAGTTTTCCAGGGGGGAGCTCCTACGAGCAGTACTTC

V: TRBV20-1
J: TRBJ2-7
size: NA
D: NA
CDR3: CSAHEYEQHF
DNA: TGCAGTGCCCACGAATACGAGCAGCACTTC

V: TRBV30
J: TRBJ1-5
size: once
D: NA
CDR3: CAWSHDSYSNQPQHF
DNA: TGTGCCTGGAGTCATGACAGTTATAGCAATCAGCCCCAGCATTTT

V: TRBV2
J: TRBJ2-2
size: few
D: NA
CDR3: CASSEGRQGGGTGELFF
DNA: TGTGCCAGCAGTGAAGGAAGACAGGGAGGAGGCACCGGGGAGCTGTTTTTT

V: TRBV7-3
J: TRBJ1-1
size: NA
D: NA
CDR3: CASRRGGANTEALF
DNA: TGTGCCAGCAGACGGGGAGGGGCGAACACTGAAGCTTTATTT

V: TRBV5-1
J: TRBJ2-7
size: once
D: NA
CDR3: CASSLVGSGYEQYF
DNA: TGCGCCAGCAGCTTGGTAGGGTCCGGCTACGAGCAGTACTTC

V: TRBV5-1
J: TRBJ2-3
size: many
D: NA
CDR3: CASSLGAKTDTQYF
DNA: TGCGCCAGCAGCTTGGGGGCAAAGACAGATACGCAGTATTTT

V: TRBV3-1
J: TRBJ2-3
size: NA
D: NA
CDR3: CASSTAPTVVGTDTQYF
DNA: TGTGCCAGCAGCACGGCTCCAACAGTGGTAGGAACAGATACGCAGTATTTT

V: TRBV6-1
J: TRBJ1-5
size: NA
D: NA
CDR3: CASKGGLVQPQHF
DNA: TGTGCCAGCAAGGGGGGGCTGGTTCAGCCCCAGCATTTT

V: TRBV28
J: TRBJ1-2
size: many
D: NA
CDR3: CASSLHRTNYGYTF
DNA: TGTGCCAGCAGTTTACACAGAACTAACTATGGCTACACCTTC

V: TRBV7-9
J: TRBJ1-6
size: many
D: NA
CDR3: CASSLGGDSTSPLHF
DNA: TGTGCCAGCAGCTTAGGGGGGGATAGTACTTCACCCCTCCACTTT

V: TRBV11-1
J: TRBJ2-5
size: NA
D: TRBD1
CDR3: CASSRDRVGMETQYF
DNA: TGTGCCAGCAGTCGGGACAGGGTGGGAATGGAGACCCAGTACTTC

V: TRBV4-2
J: TRBJ1-1
size: NA
D: NA
CDR3: CASSFGENTEAFF
DNA: TGTGCCAGCAGCTTCGGGGAGAACACTGAAGCTTTCTTT

V: TRBV30
J: TRBJ1-1
size: NA
D: NA
CDR3: CAWGKPGRLFF
DNA: TGTGCCTGGGGGAAACCGGGGAGACTATTCTTT

V: TRBV30
J: TRBJ1-5
size: NA
D: NA
CDR3: CAWSGGRNQPQHF
DNA: TGTGCCTGGAGTGGGGGGAGGAACCAGCCCCAGCATTTT

V: TRBV11-2
J: TRBJ2-1
size: many
D: NA
CDR3: CASSLEGSTMSWQFF
DNA: TGTGCCAGCAGCTTAGAAGGTTCTACAATGAGCTGGCAGTTCTTC

V: TRBV10-3
J: TRBJ1-2
size: many
D: NA
CDR3: CAIRGIGPNYGYTF
DNA: TGTGCCATCAGGGGGATCGGTCCTAACTATGGCTACACCTTC

V: TRBV29-1
J: TRBJ1-1
size: many
D: NA
CDR3: CSVAVGAQTFF
DNA: NA

V: TRBV6-1
J: TRBJ1-5
size: medium-sized
D: TRBD1
CDR3: CASREGQGNQPQHF
DNA: TGTGCCAGCAGAGAGGGACAGGGAAATCAGCCCCAGCATTTT